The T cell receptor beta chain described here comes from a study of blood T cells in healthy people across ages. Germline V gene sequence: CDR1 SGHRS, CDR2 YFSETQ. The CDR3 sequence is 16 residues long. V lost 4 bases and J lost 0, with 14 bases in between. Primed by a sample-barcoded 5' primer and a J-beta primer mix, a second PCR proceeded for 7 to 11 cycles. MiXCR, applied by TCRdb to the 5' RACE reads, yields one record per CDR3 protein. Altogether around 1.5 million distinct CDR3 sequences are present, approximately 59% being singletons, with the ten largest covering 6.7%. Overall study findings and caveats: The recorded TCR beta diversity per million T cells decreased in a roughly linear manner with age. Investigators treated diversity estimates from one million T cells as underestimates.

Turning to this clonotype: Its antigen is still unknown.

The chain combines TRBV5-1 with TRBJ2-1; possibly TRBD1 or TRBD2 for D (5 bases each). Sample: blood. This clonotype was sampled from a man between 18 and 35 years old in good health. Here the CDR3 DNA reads TGCGCCAGCAGCCCCCGGGGCGCGAGCTCCTACAATGAGCAGTTCTTC. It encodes CASSPRGASSYNEQFF.